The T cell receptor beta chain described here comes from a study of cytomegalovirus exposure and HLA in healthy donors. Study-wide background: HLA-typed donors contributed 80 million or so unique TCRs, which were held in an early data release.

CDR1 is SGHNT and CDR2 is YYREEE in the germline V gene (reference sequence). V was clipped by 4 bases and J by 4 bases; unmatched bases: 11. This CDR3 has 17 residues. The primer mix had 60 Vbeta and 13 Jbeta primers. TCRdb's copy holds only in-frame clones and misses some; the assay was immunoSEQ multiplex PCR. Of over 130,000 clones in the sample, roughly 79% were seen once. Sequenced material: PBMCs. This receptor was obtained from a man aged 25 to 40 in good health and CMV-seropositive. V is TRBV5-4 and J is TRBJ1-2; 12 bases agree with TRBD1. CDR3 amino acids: CASSGGTGGPKGYGYTF. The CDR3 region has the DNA TGTGCCAGCAGCGGCGGGACAGGGGGCCCTAAGGGCTATGGCTACACCTTC.